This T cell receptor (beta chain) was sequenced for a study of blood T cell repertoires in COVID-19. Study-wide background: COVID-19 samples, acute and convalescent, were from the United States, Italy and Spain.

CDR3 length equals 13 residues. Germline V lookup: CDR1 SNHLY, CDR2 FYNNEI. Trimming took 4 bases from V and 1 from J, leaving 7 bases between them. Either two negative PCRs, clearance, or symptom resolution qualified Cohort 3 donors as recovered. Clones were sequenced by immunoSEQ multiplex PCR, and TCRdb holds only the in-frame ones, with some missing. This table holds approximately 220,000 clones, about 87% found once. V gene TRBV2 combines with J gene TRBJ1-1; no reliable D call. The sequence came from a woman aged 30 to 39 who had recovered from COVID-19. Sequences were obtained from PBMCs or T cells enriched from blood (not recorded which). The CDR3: CASSVGENTEAFF. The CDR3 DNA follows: TGTGCCAGCAGTGTTGGAGAGAACACTGAAGCTTTCTTT.